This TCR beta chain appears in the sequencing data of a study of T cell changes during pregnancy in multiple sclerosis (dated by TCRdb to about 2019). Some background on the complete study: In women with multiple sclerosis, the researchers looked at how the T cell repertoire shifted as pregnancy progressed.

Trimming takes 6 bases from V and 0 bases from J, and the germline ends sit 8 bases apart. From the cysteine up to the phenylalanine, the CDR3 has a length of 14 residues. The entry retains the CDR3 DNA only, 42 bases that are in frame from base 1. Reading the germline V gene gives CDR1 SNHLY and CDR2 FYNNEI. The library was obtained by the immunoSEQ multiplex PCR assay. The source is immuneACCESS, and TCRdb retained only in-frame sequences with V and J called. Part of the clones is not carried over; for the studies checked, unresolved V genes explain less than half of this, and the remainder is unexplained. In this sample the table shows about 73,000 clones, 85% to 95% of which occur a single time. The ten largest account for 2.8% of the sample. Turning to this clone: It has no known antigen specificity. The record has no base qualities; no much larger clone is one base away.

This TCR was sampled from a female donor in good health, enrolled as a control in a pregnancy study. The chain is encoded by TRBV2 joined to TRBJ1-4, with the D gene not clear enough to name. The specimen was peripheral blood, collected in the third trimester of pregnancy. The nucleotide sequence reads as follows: TGTGCCAGCAGCGTCCTAACAACTAATGAAAAACTGTTTTTT. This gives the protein CASSVLTTNEKLFF. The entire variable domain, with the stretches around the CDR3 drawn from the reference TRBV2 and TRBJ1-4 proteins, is EPEVTQTPSHQVTQMGQEVILRCVPISNHLYFYWYRQILGQKVEFLVSFYNNEISEKSEIFDDQFSVERPDGSNFTLKIRSTKLEDSAMYFCASSVLTTNEKLFFGSGTQLSVL.